The clone carrying this T cell receptor (beta chain) appeared a single time. In Seattle, patients joined the study during active infection and were tracked longitudinally. Profiled with immunoSEQ multiplex PCR; TCRdb holds only in-frame clones, not every one. The sample contains more than 60,000 clones, approximately 80% of which appear only once. The length of the CDR3 is 15 residues. V lost 5 bases, J lost 4 bases, and 6 bases stayed unmatched. Germline CDR1 SEHNR, CDR2 FQNEAQ (reference sequence). This entry comes from a study of blood T cell repertoires in COVID-19. Overall study context: Both acute and convalescent COVID-19 samples were obtained from the United States, Italy and Spain.

Sample: peripheral blood. The chain carries TRBV7-9 and TRBJ2-1; 9 bases line up with TRBD2. This TCR derives from a man aged 45-60 years with COVID-19, enrolled during active disease. In nucleotides, the CDR3 is TGTGCCAGCAGCATCAGCGGGGGGCCTTACAATGAGCAGTTCTTC. This translates into CASSISGGPYNEQFF.